Below are 24 T cell receptor beta chains sequenced from a single sample in a study of CD8 T cells in ankylosing spondylitis. TCRdb re-derived calls from the 5' RACE reads in MiXCR, one entry per CDR3 protein. The sample holds fewer than 750,000 distinct CDR3 sequences, under 20% seen once. Study-wide results and caveats: Ankylosing spondylitis blood appeared to be characterized by a TCR beta motif of fewer than ten highly homologous variants.

These receptors are not linked to any known antigen. Sequencing was performed on blood, either unsorted or a sorted T cell fraction (not recorded which). The receptors originated from a male donor with ankylosing spondylitis.

This clonotype appeared a few times. The chain combines TRBV7-2 with TRBJ2-2; D not certain. The CDR3 sequence is 14 residues long. Trimming took 6 bases from V and 6 from J, leaving 14 bases between them. Germline CDR1 is SGHTA and CDR2 is FQGNSA. The CDR3: CASRTDRVAGELFF. In nucleotides, the CDR3 is TGTGCCAGCAGAACCGACCGGGTGGCCGGGGAGCTGTTTTTT.

The chain has TRBV7-6 and TRBJ1-6, with a tentative D call TRBD1 (6 bases). Trimming took off 4 bases at V and 8 bases at J, with 24 bases between the two ends. Germline V gene data show CDR1 as SGHVS and CDR2 as FNYEAQ. There are 18 residues in the CDR3. The chain's CDR3 is CASSSLPQATGYHSPLHF. The CDR3 nucleotides are TGTGCCAGCAGCTCACTACCACAAGCAACAGGGTATCATTCACCCCTCCACTTT.

The rearrangement uses TRBV10-3 and TRBJ1-2; 7 nucleotides agree with TRBD1. V was clipped by 7 bases and J by 7 bases; unmatched bases: 9. This CDR3 has 13 amino acids. Per the germline V gene, CDR1 is ENHRY and CDR2 is SYGVKD. In DNA form, the CDR3 reads TGTGCCATCAACGATCAGGGGGAGGCTGGCTACACCTTC. Encoded protein: CAINDQGEAGYTF.

The sample holds a few counts of this clonotype. The chain employs TRBV19 and TRBJ2-1, with TRBD2 matching over 9 bases. The CDR3 runs 16 residues. After removal of 3 bases from V and 2 bases from J, the junction contained 5 bases not matched to a gene. CDR1 is LNHDA, CDR2 SQIVND, per germline (reference sequence). CDR3 region: CASSILTSGPYNEQFF. CDR3 nucleotide sequence: TGTGCCAGTAGTATTTTAACTAGCGGGCCCTACAATGAGCAGTTCTTC.

There are a few counts of this clonotype. The chain couples TRBV4-1 to TRBJ1-1; no clear D gene. Germline loops: CDR1 MGHRA, CDR2 YSYEKL. The CDR3 length is 15 residues. V was trimmed by 0 bases and J by 3 bases, leaving 11 bases between them. The CDR3 loop reads CASSQDWSWDTEAFF. In DNA form, the CDR3 reads TGCGCCAGCAGCCAAGATTGGTCCTGGGACACTGAAGCTTTCTTT.

This clonotype was observed a few times. The chain combines TRBV5-1 with TRBJ2-7, with 7 bases matching TRBD1. The CDR3 is made up of 14 amino acids. CDR1 is SGHRS, CDR2 YFSETQ, per germline. After removal of 4 bases from V and 2 bases from J, the junction contained 6 bases not matched to a gene. The CDR3 DNA reads as TGCGCCAGCAGCCTGGGACAGTACACCTACGAGCAGTACTTC. Its translation is CASSLGQYTYEQYF.

V and J are TRBV29-1 and TRBJ2-7; 9 bases line up with TRBD1. CDR1 is SQVTM, CDR2 ANQGSEA, per germline. CDR3 length equals 17 residues. After removal of 5 bases from V and 3 bases from J, the junction contained 17 bases not matched to a gene. The CDR3 DNA sequence: TGCAGCGTTACAAATCCGGGACAGGGAAGGGCCAACTACGAGCAGTACTTC. Translating it yields CSVTNPGQGRANYEQYF.

This clonotype was counted many times. V gene TRBV12-3 or TRBV12-4 combines with J gene TRBJ2-3; 7 bases match TRBD2. This CDR3 has 14 amino acids. After removal of 7 bases from V and 2 bases from J, the junction contained 6 bases not matched to a gene. CDR3 DNA sequence: TGTGCCAGCAAACCGGGACTACCCACAGATACGCAGTATTTT. This encodes CASKPGLPTDTQYF.

As DNA, the CDR3 is TGTGCCAGCAGTGAACCCAGACTAGCGAGCGACTACGAGCAGTACTTC. Amino acids: CASSEPRLASDYEQYF. The V and J genes are TRBV2 and TRBJ2-7, with 8 bases that match TRBD2. The germline gives CDR1 SNHLY, CDR2 FYNNEI. The CDR3 has 16 amino acids. The junction had 9 bases not matched to a gene; V was cut back by 2 bases and J by 3 bases.

This clonotype has a handful of counts. The chain joins TRBV6-2 or TRBV6-3 to TRBJ2-1, with D possibly matching TRBD2 (6 bases). CDR1 and CDR2 (germline): MNHEY, SVGEGT. V lost 6 bases and J 0 bases, leaving 15 bases between the germline ends. The CDR3 is 16 amino acids. The CDR3 protein is CASSRYSGSSYNEQFF. The CDR3 DNA reads as TGTGCCAGCAGCCGTTATAGCGGAAGCTCCTACAATGAGCAGTTCTTC.

CDR3 in amino acids: CASSDRTDKQETQYF. Written as DNA, the CDR3 is TGTGCCAGCAGCGATCGGACAGATAAGCAAGAGACCCAGTACTTC. This chain joins TRBV7-9 and TRBJ2-5; weak D call: TRBD1 (6 bases). V shed 5 bases and J shed 2 bases, with 15 bases lying between them. The CDR3 runs 15 residues. Germline CDR1 is SEHNR and CDR2 is FQNEAQ (reference sequence).

This clonotype turned up a few times. The chain has TRBV2 and TRBJ1-3, with D possibly matching TRBD1 (5 bases). Germline assignment: CDR1 SNHLY and CDR2 FYNNEI. The CDR3 has 14 amino acids. V lost 4 bases to trimming and J lost 4 bases, with 11 bases between them. CDR3 region: CASSGRDPGNTIYF. DNA of the CDR3: TGTGCCAGCAGTGGCCGGGACCCAGGAAACACCATATATTTT.

This clonotype was observed a few times. The chain links TRBV25-1 to TRBJ1-2; possibly TRBD1 for D (6 bases). The CDR3 has 14 residues. Trimming stripped 3 bases from V and 5 bases from J, with 13 bases between. Germline V gene data show CDR1 as MGHDK and CDR2 as SYGVNS. The CDR3 loop is CASSEVDRSYGYTF. The CDR3 DNA follows: TGTGCCAGCAGTGAGGTTGACAGGTCATATGGCTACACCTTC.

The CDR3 sequence is CSVDGEDLSGGYTF. The CDR3 region has the DNA TGCAGCGTTGACGGTGAAGATCTTTCAGGTGGCTACACCTTC. The V gene is TRBV29-1, the J gene TRBJ1-2; D is unresolved. CDR1 is SQVTM and CDR2 is ANQGSEA in the germline V gene. The V end lost 3 bases, the J end lost 7 bases, and 18 bases lay between the germline ends. The CDR3 is made up of 14 amino acids.

This chain links TRBV12-3 or TRBV12-4 with TRBJ2-7; 7 positions agree with TRBD1. The V segment lost 6 bases and the J segment 0 bases; nucleotides outside the gene matches: 8. CDR3 length: 15 amino acids. The CDR3 DNA reads as TGTGCCAGCAGCAATACAGGGGCGGTCTCCTACGAGCAGTACTTC. As protein: CASSNTGAVSYEQYF.

This clonotype was counted between two and nine times. The rearrangement uses TRBV4-1 and TRBJ1-1; D not certain. CDR1 is MGHRA and CDR2 is YSYEKL in the germline V gene. Trimming stripped 0 bases from V and 6 bases from J, with 8 bases between. The CDR3 runs to 13 residues. The DNA of the CDR3 is TGCGCCAGCAGCCAAGAGTCCGGAGCTGAAGCTTTCTTT. It encodes CASSQESGAEAFF.

The chain joins TRBV20-1 to TRBJ2-7, with a tentative D call TRBD2 (6 bases). The CDR3 extends over 15 amino acids. Trimming pared 0 bases from V and 0 bases from J, leaving 12 bases between. Germline CDR1 DFQATT, CDR2 SNEGSKA (reference sequence). CDR3 residues: CSARDFRTTSYEQYF. CDR3 bases: TGCAGTGCTAGAGATTTCAGGACTACCTCCTACGAGCAGTACTTC.

This clonotype turned up a few times. The genes are TRBV18 and TRBJ1-1; 8 bases are shared with TRBD1. The germline gives CDR1 KGHSH, CDR2 LQKENI. This CDR3 spans 15 amino acids. V gave up 4 bases and J gave up 4 bases; unmatched junction bases: 8. CDR3 in DNA: TGTGCCAGCTCACACAACAGGGGGGAGGCCACTGAAGCTTTCTTT. Its translation: CASSHNRGEATEAFF.

This clonotype was seen more than once but under ten times. V and J are TRBV10-3 and TRBJ1-1; D is perhaps TRBD1 (6 bases). CDR3 length: 13 residues. V lost 2 bases and J 4 bases, leaving 8 bases between the germline ends. CDR1 ENHRY and CDR2 SYGVKD come from the germline V gene. CDR3 in amino acids: CAISEQGGTEAFF. CDR3 sequence (DNA): TGTGCCATCAGTGAGCAAGGGGGCACTGAAGCTTTCTTT.

V usage is TRBV20-1 and J usage is TRBJ2-5, with 10 bases fitting TRBD2. The trim removed 1 base at V and 5 bases at J, leaving 10 bases unmatched. Germline V gene sequence: CDR1 DFQATT, CDR2 SNEGSKA (reference sequence). The CDR3 is made up of 16 amino acids. CDR3 loop: CSARAWTSGIRETQYF. The CDR3 bases are TGCAGTGCTAGAGCATGGACTAGCGGAATAAGGGAGACCCAGTACTTC.

The sample holds a few counts of this clonotype. This rearrangement joins TRBV4-2 to TRBJ2-1; no firm D call. V was trimmed by 0 bases and J by 4 bases, leaving 10 bases between them. Germline CDR1 LGHNA, CDR2 YNFKEQ. The CDR3 consists of 15 residues. CDR3 DNA: TGTGCCAGCAGCCAAGAATGGCAGTTTTACAATGAGCAGTTCTTC. Residues: CASSQEWQFYNEQFF.

J is TRBJ2-1 and V is TRBV20-1; 9 bases are a match to TRBD1. This CDR3 contains 15 residues. V dropped 6 bases and J dropped 2; count of bases not matched to a gene: 8. Germline values: CDR1 DFQATT, CDR2 SNEGSKA (reference sequence). DNA for the CDR3: TGCAGTGCCATACTAAGGGACAGGGCCTACAATGAGCAGTTCTTC. Its translation: CSAILRDRAYNEQFF.

V and J are TRBV7-9 and TRBJ2-3; 7 bases match TRBD1. There are 14 residues in the CDR3. V trimming: 5 bases; J trimming: 6 bases; junction bases outside the gene matches: 8. In germline, CDR1 is SEHNR, CDR2 FQNEAQ (reference sequence). CDR3 amino acids: CASSIMTGPDTQYF. In nucleotides, the CDR3 is TGTGCCAGCAGCATAATGACAGGGCCCGATACGCAGTATTTT.

The chain is built from TRBV28 and TRBJ2-7; 13 bases line up with TRBD2. V gave up 4 bases and J gave up 2 bases; unmatched junction bases: 5. This CDR3 region has 16 residues. Looked up from germline, CDR1 is MDHEN and CDR2 is SYDVKM. The CDR3 nucleotides read TGTGCCAGCAGTTCAGGGGGACTAGCGGGACCCTACGAGCAGTACTTC. As protein: CASSSGGLAGPYEQYF.